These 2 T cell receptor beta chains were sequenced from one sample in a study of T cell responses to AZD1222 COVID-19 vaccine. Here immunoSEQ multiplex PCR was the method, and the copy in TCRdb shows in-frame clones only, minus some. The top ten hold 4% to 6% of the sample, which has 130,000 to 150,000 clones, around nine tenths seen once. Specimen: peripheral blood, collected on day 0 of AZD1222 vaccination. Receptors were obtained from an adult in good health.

CDR3 sequence: CASSPRGNTIYF. The CDR3 bases are TGTGCCAGCAGTCCAAGGGGGAACACCATATATTTT. The rearrangement uses TRBV2 and TRBJ1-3; possible D gene TRBD1, 6 bases. This CDR3 comprises 12 residues. CDR1 is SNHLY and CDR2 is FYNNEI in the germline V gene. The V end was cut by 5 bases, the J end by 7 bases, with 9 bases between.

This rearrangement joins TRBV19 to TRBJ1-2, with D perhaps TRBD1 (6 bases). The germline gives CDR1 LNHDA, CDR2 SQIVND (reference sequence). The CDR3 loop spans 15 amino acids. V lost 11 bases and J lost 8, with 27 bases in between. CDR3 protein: CACRPGGRSVEGYTF. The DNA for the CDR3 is TGTGCCTGCCGTCCTGGGGGCAGGTCCGTGGAGGGCTACACCTTC.